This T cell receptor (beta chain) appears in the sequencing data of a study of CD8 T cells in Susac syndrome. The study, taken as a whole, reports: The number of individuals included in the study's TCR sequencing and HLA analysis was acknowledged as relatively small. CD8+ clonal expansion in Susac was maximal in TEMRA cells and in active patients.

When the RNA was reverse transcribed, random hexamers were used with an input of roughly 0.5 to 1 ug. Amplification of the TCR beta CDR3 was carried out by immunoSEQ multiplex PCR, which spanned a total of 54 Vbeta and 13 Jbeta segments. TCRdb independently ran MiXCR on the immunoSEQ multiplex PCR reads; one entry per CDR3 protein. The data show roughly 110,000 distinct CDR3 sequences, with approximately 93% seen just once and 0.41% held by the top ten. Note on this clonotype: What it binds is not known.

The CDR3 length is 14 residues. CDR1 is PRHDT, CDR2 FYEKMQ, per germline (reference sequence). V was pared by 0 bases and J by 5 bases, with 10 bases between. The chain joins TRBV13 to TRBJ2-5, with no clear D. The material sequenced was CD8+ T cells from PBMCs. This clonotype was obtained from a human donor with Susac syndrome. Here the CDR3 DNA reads TGTGCCAGCAGCTTAGGAGGCGCCAGCGAGACCCAGTACTTC. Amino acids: CASSLGGASETQYF.